The rows below give T cell receptor beta chains drawn from one sample of a study of beta chain features in type 1 diabetes. Here immunoSEQ multiplex PCR was the method, and the copy in TCRdb shows in-frame clones only, minus some. The sample includes under 850,000 clones, roughly an eighth of them seen just once. The specimen was naive CD4+ T cells from blood. The receptors here all came from a man aged 18 to 30 with type 1 diabetes. Each CDR3 is given with its conserved first and last residue. D genes are given only for firm matches. Size tells how often a clone was seen (once, few, many) or the class of an expanded clone, and some rows leave it out.

len: 15; v_gene: TRBV7-9; d_gene: -; abundance: -; j_gene: TRBJ2-5; CDR3nt: TGTGCCAGCAGCTTAGTGCCAGTGTACCAAGAGACCCAGTACTTC; CDR3aa: CASSLVPVYQETQYF
len: 15; v_gene: TRBV25-1; d_gene: TRBD1; abundance: few; j_gene: TRBJ1-4; CDR3nt: TGTGCCAGCAGAGAGCAGGGGGCGGCTAATGAAAAACTGTTTTTT; CDR3aa: CASREQGAANEKLFF
len: 13; v_gene: TRBV5-6; d_gene: -; abundance: few; j_gene: TRBJ2-5; CDR3nt: TGTGCCAGCAGCTTGCCGGCCCAAGAGACCCAGTACTTC; CDR3aa: CASSLPAQETQYF
len: 15; v_gene: TRBV28; d_gene: -; abundance: -; j_gene: TRBJ2-3; CDR3nt: TGTGCCAGCAGTTCCGGACAGGGAGGGAGAGATACGCAGTATTTT; CDR3aa: CASSSGQGGRDTQYF
len: 11; v_gene: TRBV29-1; d_gene: -; abundance: few; j_gene: TRBJ1-1; CDR3nt: TGCAGCGTTGGTGGGACTAATGAAGCTTTCTTT; CDR3aa: CSVGGTNEAFF
len: 14; v_gene: TRBV5-1; d_gene: TRBD1; abundance: -; j_gene: TRBJ1-2; CDR3nt: TGCGCCAGCAGCTTGACAGGGGTCAACTATGGCTACACCTTC; CDR3aa: CASSLTGVNYGYTF
len: 14; v_gene: TRBV10-3; d_gene: -; abundance: -; j_gene: TRBJ1-5; CDR3nt: TGTGCCATCTCTACAGATCCAAGCAATCAGCCCCAGCATTTT; CDR3aa: CAISTDPSNQPQHF
len: 14; v_gene: TRBV11-2; d_gene: -; abundance: -; j_gene: TRBJ1-2; CDR3nt: TGTGCCAGCAGCTTATTCACAGAGACTTATGGCTACACCTTC; CDR3aa: CASSLFTETYGYTF
len: 15; v_gene: TRBV13; d_gene: TRBD1; abundance: few; j_gene: TRBJ2-5; CDR3nt: TGTGCCAGCAGCTTAGGGACAGGGGTAGGAGAGACCCAGTACTTC; CDR3aa: CASSLGTGVGETQYF
len: 14; v_gene: TRBV7-2; d_gene: TRBD1; abundance: -; j_gene: TRBJ1-5; CDR3nt: TGTGCCAGTCGGACAGGGGAAGGCAATCAGCCCCAGCATTTT; CDR3aa: CASRTGEGNQPQHF
len: 15; v_gene: TRBV28; d_gene: -; abundance: -; j_gene: TRBJ1-2; CDR3nt: TGTGCCAGCAGTTCCCGGAGGCAGGGACTCTATGGCTACACCTTC; CDR3aa: CASSSRRQGLYGYTF
len: 13; v_gene: TRBV30; d_gene: -; abundance: few; j_gene: TRBJ2-7; CDR3nt: TGTGCCTGGACTCGGGCAGCCTCCTACGAGCAGTACTTC; CDR3aa: CAWTRAASYEQYF
len: 13; v_gene: TRBV19; d_gene: -; abundance: -; j_gene: TRBJ2-7; CDR3nt: TGTGCCAGTAGTAAGGACAGTACCTACGAGCAGTACTTC; CDR3aa: CASSKDSTYEQYF
len: 15; v_gene: TRBV28; d_gene: -; abundance: few; j_gene: TRBJ1-5; CDR3nt: TGTGCCAGCACCCTAGGGGGGGGCTACAATCAGCCCCAGCATTTT; CDR3aa: CASTLGGGYNQPQHF
len: 15; v_gene: TRBV30; d_gene: -; abundance: few; j_gene: TRBJ1-5; CDR3nt: TGTGCCTGGAGTGTACAAAGTCGCGGCAATCAGCCCCAGCATTTT; CDR3aa: CAWSVQSRGNQPQHF
len: 14; v_gene: TRBV5-4; d_gene: -; abundance: -; j_gene: TRBJ1-1; CDR3nt: TGTGCCAGCAGCTTAGTGACAGGTGGCACTGAAGCTTTCTTT; CDR3aa: CASSLVTGGTEAFF
len: 18; v_gene: TRBV7-9; d_gene: -; abundance: -; j_gene: TRBJ2-6; CDR3nt: TGTGCCAGCAGCCTGGGGGACCGCACCGCTCCTGGGGCCAACGTCCTGACTTTC; CDR3aa: CASSLGDRTAPGANVLTF
len: 13; v_gene: TRBV28; d_gene: TRBD2; abundance: -; j_gene: TRBJ2-7; CDR3nt: TGTGCCAGCTTTGCCGGGACTAGCTACGAGCAGTACTTC; CDR3aa: CASFAGTSYEQYF
len: 16; v_gene: TRBV10-3; d_gene: -; abundance: -; j_gene: TRBJ2-7; CDR3nt: TGTGCCATCAGTGGCTCGCCGGCAGGATTCTCCTACGAGCAGTACTTC; CDR3aa: CAISGSPAGFSYEQYF
len: 15; v_gene: TRBV10-3; d_gene: TRBD2; abundance: -; j_gene: TRBJ2-3; CDR3nt: TGTGCCATCAGACCCAGCGGGGGCCTCACAGATACGCAGTATTTT; CDR3aa: CAIRPSGGLTDTQYF
len: 16; v_gene: TRBV4-1; d_gene: TRBD1; abundance: few; j_gene: TRBJ2-5; CDR3nt: TGCGCCAGCAGCCAAGCACACCGGGGACAGGTGGAGACCCAGTACTTC; CDR3aa: CASSQAHRGQVETQYF
len: 14; v_gene: TRBV14; d_gene: -; abundance: few; j_gene: TRBJ1-6; CDR3nt: TGTGCCAGCAGACCGGCATTTGATAATTCACCCCTCCACTTT; CDR3aa: CASRPAFDNSPLHF
len: 14; v_gene: TRBV18; d_gene: -; abundance: -; j_gene: TRBJ2-1; CDR3nt: TGTGCCAGCTCACCACCGGGGGCCTACAATGAGCAGTTCTTC; CDR3aa: CASSPPGAYNEQFF
len: 13; v_gene: TRBV30; d_gene: TRBD1; abundance: few; j_gene: TRBJ2-7; CDR3nt: TGTGCCTGGGCGTGGGACAGTTCCTACGAGCAGTACTTC; CDR3aa: CAWAWDSSYEQYF
len: 11; v_gene: TRBV30; d_gene: -; abundance: -; j_gene: TRBJ2-2; CDR3nt: TGTGCCTGGAGTGTCGGCGGGGAGCTGTTTTTT; CDR3aa: CAWSVGGELFF
len: 15; v_gene: TRBV19; d_gene: -; abundance: few; j_gene: TRBJ2-2; CDR3nt: TGTGCCAGTAGTATATGGAGACAGAACACCGGGGAGCTGTTTTTT; CDR3aa: CASSIWRQNTGELFF
len: 13; v_gene: TRBV28; d_gene: -; abundance: few; j_gene: TRBJ2-2; CDR3nt: TGTGCCAGCAGCGTAGGATGGACCGGGGAGCTGTTTTTT; CDR3aa: CASSVGWTGELFF
len: 15; v_gene: TRBV7-9; d_gene: -; abundance: -; j_gene: TRBJ1-1; CDR3nt: TGTGCCAGCAGCGGACGGGGACGGACGAACACTGAAGCTTTCTTT; CDR3aa: CASSGRGRTNTEAFF
len: 13; v_gene: TRBV27; d_gene: TRBD1; abundance: few; j_gene: TRBJ1-4; CDR3nt: TGTGCCAACCGGACAGGACAATCCGAAAAACTGTTTTTT; CDR3aa: CANRTGQSEKLFF
len: 15; v_gene: TRBV19; d_gene: -; abundance: -; j_gene: TRBJ1-2; CDR3nt: TGTGCCAGTAGTATATGGGGAACGGCTGGATATGGCTACACCTTC; CDR3aa: CASSIWGTAGYGYTF
len: 14; v_gene: TRBV5-1; d_gene: -; abundance: -; j_gene: TRBJ1-5; CDR3nt: TGCGCCAGCAGCTTCGGCGGAGGGGAACAGCCCCAGCATTTT; CDR3aa: CASSFGGGEQPQHF
len: 15; v_gene: TRBV7-9; d_gene: -; abundance: few; j_gene: TRBJ2-1; CDR3nt: TGTGCCAGCAGCTTTACTGTAGACATCTACAATGAGCAGTTCTTC; CDR3aa: CASSFTVDIYNEQFF
len: 13; v_gene: TRBV30; d_gene: -; abundance: -; j_gene: TRBJ1-1; CDR3nt: TGTGCCTGGAGTGTACAGACGGACACTGAAGCTTTCTTT; CDR3aa: CAWSVQTDTEAFF
len: 15; v_gene: TRBV10-3; d_gene: -; abundance: few; j_gene: TRBJ1-4; CDR3nt: TGTGCCATCAGTGAGTCTCAGGGGAATAATGAAAAACTGTTTTTT; CDR3aa: CAISESQGNNEKLFF
len: 15; v_gene: TRBV9; d_gene: -; abundance: -; j_gene: TRBJ2-1; CDR3nt: TGTGCCAGCAGCGCCGAAATTCGCTCCTACAATGAGCAGTTCTTC; CDR3aa: CASSAEIRSYNEQFF
len: 15; v_gene: TRBV15; d_gene: -; abundance: once; j_gene: TRBJ2-7; CDR3nt: TGTGCCACCAGCAGAACCAAGGACAATTCCTACGAGCAGTACTTC; CDR3aa: CATSRTKDNSYEQYF
len: 12; v_gene: TRBV5-1; d_gene: -; abundance: -; j_gene: TRBJ2-7; CDR3nt: TGCGCCAGCAGCTTGGACTTCTACGAGCAGTACTTC; CDR3aa: CASSLDFYEQYF
len: 15; v_gene: TRBV11-3; d_gene: TRBD2; abundance: few; j_gene: TRBJ2-1; CDR3nt: TGTGCCAGCACCGTTAGCGGGGGGTACTACAATGAGCAGTTCTTC; CDR3aa: CASTVSGGYYNEQFF
len: 14; v_gene: TRBV2; d_gene: -; abundance: few; j_gene: TRBJ1-2; CDR3nt: TGTGCCAGCAGTGAAGAGGCAGGGAGCGGTGGCTACACCTTC; CDR3aa: CASSEEAGSGGYTF
len: 14; v_gene: TRBV6-6; d_gene: -; abundance: -; j_gene: TRBJ1-1; CDR3nt: TGTGCCAGCATTCCTCACAGGGTAGGGGCTGAAGCTTTCTTT; CDR3aa: CASIPHRVGAEAFF
len: 15; v_gene: TRBV6-5; d_gene: -; abundance: -; j_gene: TRBJ2-7; CDR3nt: TGTGCCAGCAGTTACCTTCCAGGCAGGGAAAACGAGCAGTACTTC; CDR3aa: CASSYLPGRENEQYF
len: 13; v_gene: TRBV30; d_gene: -; abundance: -; j_gene: TRBJ1-2; CDR3nt: TGTGCCTGGAGCGGTTGGGACTCCGATGGCTACACCTTC; CDR3aa: CAWSGWDSDGYTF
len: 12; v_gene: TRBV29-1; d_gene: -; abundance: -; j_gene: TRBJ2-1; CDR3nt: TGCAGCGCTGACCAGGGGAGCGATGAGCAGTTCTTC; CDR3aa: CSADQGSDEQFF
len: 14; v_gene: TRBV2; d_gene: TRBD1; abundance: -; j_gene: TRBJ1-2; CDR3nt: TGTGCCAATCCGGGACAGGGTTCATCCTATGGCTACACCTTC; CDR3aa: CANPGQGSSYGYTF
len: 13; v_gene: TRBV30; d_gene: -; abundance: -; j_gene: TRBJ1-1; CDR3nt: TGTGCCTGGAGGCAACAGCCGAACACTGAAGCTTTCTTT; CDR3aa: CAWRQQPNTEAFF
len: 13; v_gene: TRBV10-3; d_gene: -; abundance: many; j_gene: TRBJ1-4; CDR3nt: TGTGCCATAGCCCCCGGTGGCGGTGAAAAACTGTTTTTT; CDR3aa: CAIAPGGGEKLFF
len: 12; v_gene: TRBV15; d_gene: -; abundance: -; j_gene: TRBJ1-2; CDR3nt: TGTGCCACCAGCGGGGGGGAGGATGGCTACACCTTC; CDR3aa: CATSGGEDGYTF
len: 10; v_gene: TRBV20-1; d_gene: -; abundance: few; j_gene: TRBJ1-1; CDR3nt: TGCAGTGCCCCAAGGGGTGAAGCTTTCTTT; CDR3aa: CSAPRGEAFF